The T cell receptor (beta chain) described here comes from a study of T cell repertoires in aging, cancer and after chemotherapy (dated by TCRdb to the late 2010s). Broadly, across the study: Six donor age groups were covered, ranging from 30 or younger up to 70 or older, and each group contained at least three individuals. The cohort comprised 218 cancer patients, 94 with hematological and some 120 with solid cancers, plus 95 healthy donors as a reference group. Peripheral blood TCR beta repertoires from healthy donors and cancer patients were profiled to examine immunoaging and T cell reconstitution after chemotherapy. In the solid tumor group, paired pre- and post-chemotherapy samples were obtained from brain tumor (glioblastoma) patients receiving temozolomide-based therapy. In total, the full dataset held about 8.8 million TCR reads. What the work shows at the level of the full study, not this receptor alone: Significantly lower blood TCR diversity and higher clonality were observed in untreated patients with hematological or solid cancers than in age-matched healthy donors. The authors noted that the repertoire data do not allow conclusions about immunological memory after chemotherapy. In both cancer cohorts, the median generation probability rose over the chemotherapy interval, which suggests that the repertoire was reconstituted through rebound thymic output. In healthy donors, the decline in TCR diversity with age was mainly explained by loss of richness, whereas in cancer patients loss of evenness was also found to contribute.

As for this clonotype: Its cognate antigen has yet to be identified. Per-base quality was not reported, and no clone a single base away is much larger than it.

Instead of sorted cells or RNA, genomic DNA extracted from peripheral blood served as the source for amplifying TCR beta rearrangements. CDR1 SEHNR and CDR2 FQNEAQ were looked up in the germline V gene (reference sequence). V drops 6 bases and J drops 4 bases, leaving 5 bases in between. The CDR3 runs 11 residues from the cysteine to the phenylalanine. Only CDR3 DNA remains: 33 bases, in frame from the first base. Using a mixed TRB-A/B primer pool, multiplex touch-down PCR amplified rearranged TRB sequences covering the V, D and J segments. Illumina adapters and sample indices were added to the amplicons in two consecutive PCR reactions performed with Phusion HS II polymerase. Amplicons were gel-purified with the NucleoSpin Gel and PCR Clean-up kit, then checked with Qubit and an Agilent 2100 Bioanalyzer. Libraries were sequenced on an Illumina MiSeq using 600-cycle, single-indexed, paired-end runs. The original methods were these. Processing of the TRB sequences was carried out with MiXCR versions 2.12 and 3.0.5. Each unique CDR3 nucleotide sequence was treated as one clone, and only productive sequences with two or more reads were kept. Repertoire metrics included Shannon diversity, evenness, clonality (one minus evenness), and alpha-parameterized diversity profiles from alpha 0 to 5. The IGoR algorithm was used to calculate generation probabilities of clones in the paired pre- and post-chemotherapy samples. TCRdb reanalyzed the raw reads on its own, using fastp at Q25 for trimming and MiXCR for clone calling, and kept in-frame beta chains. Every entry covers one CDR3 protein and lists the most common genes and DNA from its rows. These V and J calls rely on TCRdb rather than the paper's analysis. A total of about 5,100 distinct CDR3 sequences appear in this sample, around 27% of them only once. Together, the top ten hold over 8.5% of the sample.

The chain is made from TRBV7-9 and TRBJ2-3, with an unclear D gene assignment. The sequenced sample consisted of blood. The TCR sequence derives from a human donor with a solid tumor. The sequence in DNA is TGTGCCAGCAGTGGTGCAGATACGCAGTATTTT. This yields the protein CASSGADTQYF.